The rows below give T cell receptor beta chains drawn from one sample of a study of identical twins. MiXCR was run by TCRdb on the 5' RACE reads, yielding one entry per CDR3 protein. The table shows about 730,000 distinct CDR3 sequences, with approximately 22% occurring only once. This sample also appeared in a second study, on T cells expressing NK-cell markers.

The sequencing sample was made of PBMCs. These TCRs come from a woman aged 18 to 35 in good health. Each CDR3 is given with its conserved first and last residue. The order of the fields is D gene, clone size, J gene, V gene, CDR3 protein, CDR3 DNA. A D gene is named only where the DNA matches it firmly. Not all rows give a size; the values are once, few, many and, for expanded clones, a class.

D: TRBD1; size: NA; J: TRBJ2-7; V: TRBV6-4; CDR3: CASPNGTDYYEQYF; DNA: TGTGCCAGCCCCAACGGGACAGACTACTACGAGCAGTACTTC
D: NA; size: many; J: TRBJ2-1; V: TRBV12-3/TRBV12-4; CDR3: CASSFQGSYNEQFF; DNA: TGTGCCAGCAGTTTTCAGGGATCCTACAATGAGCAGTTCTTC
D: NA; size: many; J: TRBJ1-6; V: TRBV20-1; CDR3: CSAKQGTYNSPLHF; DNA: TGCAGTGCTAAACAGGGTACCTATAATTCACCCCTCCACTTT
D: NA; size: few; J: TRBJ2-1; V: TRBV11-2; CDR3: CASSFSSAILNEQFF; DNA: TGTGCCAGCAGCTTTTCATCGGCTATTCTCAATGAGCAGTTCTTC
D: NA; size: NA; J: TRBJ2-3; V: TRBV20-1; CDR3: CSAFPAHLTDTQYF; DNA: TGCAGTGCCTTTCCAGCCCATCTTACAGATACGCAGTATTTT
D: TRBD1; size: NA; J: TRBJ2-1; V: TRBV2; CDR3: CAISFDRGRTSYNEQFF; DNA: TGTGCCATCAGTTTCGACAGGGGTCGGACCTCCTACAATGAGCAGTTCTTC
D: NA; size: NA; J: TRBJ2-7; V: TRBV7-9; CDR3: CASSRRGRAGYEQYF; DNA: TGTGCCAGCAGCAGACGAGGAAGGGCCGGCTACGAGCAGTACTTC
D: NA; size: NA; J: TRBJ2-1; V: TRBV24-1; CDR3: CATSDPGTPGNNEQFF; DNA: TGTGCCACCAGTGACCCCGGGACCCCGGGAAACAATGAGCAGTTCTTC
D: NA; size: few; J: TRBJ1-5; V: TRBV7-8; CDR3: CASSLRDSLNQPQHF; DNA: TGTGCCAGCAGCTTAAGAGACAGTCTCAATCAGCCCCAGCATTTT
D: TRBD2; size: NA; J: TRBJ2-3; V: TRBV12-3/TRBV12-4; CDR3: CASTWTSGGTDTQYF; DNA: TGTGCCAGCACCTGGACTAGCGGAGGCACAGATACGCAGTATTTT
D: NA; size: NA; J: TRBJ1-2; V: TRBV14; CDR3: CASSQDKRHIGYTF; DNA: TGTGCCAGCAGCCAAGACAAGAGGCATATTGGCTACACCTTC
D: NA; size: few; J: TRBJ2-7; V: TRBV11-2; CDR3: CASSSQQGWGDEQYF; DNA: TGTGCCAGCAGCTCCCAACAGGGATGGGGGGACGAGCAGTACTTC
D: NA; size: NA; J: TRBJ2-5; V: TRBV6-2/TRBV6-3; CDR3: CASSLNPSRETQYF; DNA: TGTGCCAGCAGCCTTAACCCATCCCGAGAGACCCAGTACTTC
D: TRBD1; size: many; J: TRBJ1-2; V: TRBV12-3/TRBV12-4; CDR3: CASRNTGGHGYTF; DNA: TGTGCCAGCAGAAACACAGGGGGCCATGGCTACACCTTC
D: NA; size: NA; J: TRBJ2-3; V: TRBV6-2/TRBV6-3; CDR3: CASSYDGLKQYF; DNA: TGTGCCAGCAGTTACGACGGCCTAAAGCAGTATTTT
D: NA; size: few; J: TRBJ1-1; V: TRBV27; CDR3: CASSLTRGAIRNTEAFF; DNA: TGTGCCAGCAGTTTGACTCGAGGAGCGATCCGAAACACTGAAGCTTTCTTT
D: NA; size: NA; J: TRBJ2-2; V: TRBV6-5; CDR3: CASSYSPFSPGELFF; DNA: TGTGCCAGCAGTTACTCCCCCTTTTCGCCGGGGGAGCTGTTTTTT